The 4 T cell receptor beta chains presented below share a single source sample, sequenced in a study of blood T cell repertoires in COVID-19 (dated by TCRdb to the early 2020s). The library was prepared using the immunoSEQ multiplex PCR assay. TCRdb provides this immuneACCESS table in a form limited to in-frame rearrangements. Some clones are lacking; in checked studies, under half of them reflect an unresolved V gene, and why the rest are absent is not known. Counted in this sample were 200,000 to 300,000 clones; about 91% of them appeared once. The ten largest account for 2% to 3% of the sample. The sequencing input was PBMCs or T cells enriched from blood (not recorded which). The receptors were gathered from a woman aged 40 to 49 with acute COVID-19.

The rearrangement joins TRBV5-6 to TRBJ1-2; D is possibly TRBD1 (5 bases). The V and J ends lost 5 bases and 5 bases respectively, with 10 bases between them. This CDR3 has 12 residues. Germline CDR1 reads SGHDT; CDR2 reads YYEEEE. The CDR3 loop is CASRNRYYGYTF. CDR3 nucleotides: TGTGCCAGCAGAAACAGGTATTATGGCTACACCTTC.

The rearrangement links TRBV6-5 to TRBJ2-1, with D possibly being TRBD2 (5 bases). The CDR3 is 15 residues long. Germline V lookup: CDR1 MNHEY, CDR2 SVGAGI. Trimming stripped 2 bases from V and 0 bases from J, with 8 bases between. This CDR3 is CASSYTGSSYNEQFF. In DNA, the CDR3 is TGTGCCAGCAGTTACACGGGGAGCTCCTACAATGAGCAGTTCTTC.

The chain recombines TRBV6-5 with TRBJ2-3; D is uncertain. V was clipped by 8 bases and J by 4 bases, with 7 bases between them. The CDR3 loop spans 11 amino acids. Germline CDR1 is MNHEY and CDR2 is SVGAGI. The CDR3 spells CASAEPDTQYF. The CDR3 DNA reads TGTGCCAGCGCTGAGCCAGATACGCAGTATTTT.

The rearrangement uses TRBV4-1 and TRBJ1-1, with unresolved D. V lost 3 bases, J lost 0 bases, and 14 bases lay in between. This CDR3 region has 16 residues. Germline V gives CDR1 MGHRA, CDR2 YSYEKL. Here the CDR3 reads CASSHSGGGMNTEAFF. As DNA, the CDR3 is TGCGCCAGCAGCCATTCGGGAGGCGGTATGAACACTGAAGCTTTCTTT.